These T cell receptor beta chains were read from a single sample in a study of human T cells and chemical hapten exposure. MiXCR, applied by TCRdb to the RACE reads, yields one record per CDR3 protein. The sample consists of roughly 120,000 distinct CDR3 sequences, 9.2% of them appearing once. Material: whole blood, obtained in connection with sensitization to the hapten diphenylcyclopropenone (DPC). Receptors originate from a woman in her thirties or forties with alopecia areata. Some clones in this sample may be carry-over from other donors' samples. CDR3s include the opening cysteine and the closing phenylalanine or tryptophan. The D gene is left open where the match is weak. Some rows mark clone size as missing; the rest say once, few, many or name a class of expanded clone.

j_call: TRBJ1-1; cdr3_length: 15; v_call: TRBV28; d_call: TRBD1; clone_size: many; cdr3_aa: CASSLTRTGRTEAFF; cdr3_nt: TGTGCCAGCAGTTTAACCCGGACAGGGCGGACTGAAGCTTTCTTT
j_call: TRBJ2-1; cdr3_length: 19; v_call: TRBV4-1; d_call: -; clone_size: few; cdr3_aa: CASSQDPNPSTSSYNEQFF; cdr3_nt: TGCGCCAGCAGCCAAGACCCAAATCCTAGCACCAGCTCCTACAATGAGCAGTTCTTC
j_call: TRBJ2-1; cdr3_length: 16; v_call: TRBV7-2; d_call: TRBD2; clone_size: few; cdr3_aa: CASSLVAGDSYNEQFF; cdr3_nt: TGTGCCAGCAGCTTAGTAGCGGGTGACTCCTACAATGAGCAGTTCTTC
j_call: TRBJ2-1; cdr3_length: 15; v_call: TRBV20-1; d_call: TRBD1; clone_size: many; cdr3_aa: CSARQNRGFYNEQFF; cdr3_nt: TGCAGTGCTAGACAGAACAGGGGCTTCTACAATGAGCAGTTCTTC
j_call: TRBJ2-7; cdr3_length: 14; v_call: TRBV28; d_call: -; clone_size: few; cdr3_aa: CASSLGAVAYEQYF; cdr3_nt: TGTGCCAGCAGCCTAGGGGCGGTCGCCTACGAGCAGTACTTC
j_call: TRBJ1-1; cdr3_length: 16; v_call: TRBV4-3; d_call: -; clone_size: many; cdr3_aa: CASSQELITVNTEAFF; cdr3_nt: TGCGCCAGCAGCCAAGAATTAATTACTGTGAACACTGAAGCTTTCTTT
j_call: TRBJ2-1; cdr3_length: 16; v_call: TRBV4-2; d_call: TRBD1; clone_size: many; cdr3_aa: CASSQDRDSSYNEQFF; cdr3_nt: TGTGCCAGCAGCCAAGATCGGGACAGCTCCTACAATGAGCAGTTCTTC
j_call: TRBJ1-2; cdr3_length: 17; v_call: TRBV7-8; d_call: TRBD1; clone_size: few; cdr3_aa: CASSSLGNRDRGHGYTF; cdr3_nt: TGTGCCAGCAGCTCTCTGGGCAACCGGGACAGGGGGCATGGCTACACCTTC
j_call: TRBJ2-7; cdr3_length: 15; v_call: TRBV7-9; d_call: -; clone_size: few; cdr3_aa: CASSRPQAGPYEQYF; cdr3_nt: TGTGCCAGCAGCCGACCGCAAGCAGGGCCCTACGAGCAGTACTTC
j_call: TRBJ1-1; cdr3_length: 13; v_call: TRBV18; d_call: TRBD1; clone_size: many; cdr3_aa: CASSPATGPEAFF; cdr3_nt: TGTGCCAGCTCACCAGCGACAGGGCCGGAAGCTTTCTTT
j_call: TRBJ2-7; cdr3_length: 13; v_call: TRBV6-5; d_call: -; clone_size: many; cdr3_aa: CASSYSKGSEQYF; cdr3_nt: TGTGCCAGCAGTTACTCGAAGGGGTCCGAGCAGTACTTC
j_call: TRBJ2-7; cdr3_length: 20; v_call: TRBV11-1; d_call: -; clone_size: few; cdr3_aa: CASSVRGRLMDPQSSYEQYF; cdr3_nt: TGTGCCAGCAGTGTCCGGGGGAGATTGATGGACCCCCAGAGCTCCTACGAGCAGTACTTC
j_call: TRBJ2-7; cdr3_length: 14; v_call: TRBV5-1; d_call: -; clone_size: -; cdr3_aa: CASSYVPGQYEQYF; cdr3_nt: TGCGCCAGCAGCTACGTGCCGGGACAATACGAGCAGTACTTC
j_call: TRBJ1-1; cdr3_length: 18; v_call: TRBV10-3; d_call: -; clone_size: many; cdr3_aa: CAISPGERGALMNTEAFF; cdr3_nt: TGTGCCATCAGTCCCGGGGAGAGGGGCGCATTAATGAACACTGAAGCTTTCTTT
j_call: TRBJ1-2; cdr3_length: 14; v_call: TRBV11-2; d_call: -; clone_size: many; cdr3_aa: CASSFPTVNYGYTF; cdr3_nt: TGTGCCAGCAGCTTTCCGACGGTTAACTATGGCTACACCTTC
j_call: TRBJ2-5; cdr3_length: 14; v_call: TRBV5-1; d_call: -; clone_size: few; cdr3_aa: CASRLSSDWGTQYF; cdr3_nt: TGCGCCAGCAGATTAAGTTCCGATTGGGGGACCCAGTACTTC
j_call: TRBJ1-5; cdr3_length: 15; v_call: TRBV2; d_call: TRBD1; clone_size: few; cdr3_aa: CASRTRTGRDQPQHF; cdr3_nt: TGTGCCAGCAGGACGCGGACAGGGCGAGATCAGCCCCAGCATTTT
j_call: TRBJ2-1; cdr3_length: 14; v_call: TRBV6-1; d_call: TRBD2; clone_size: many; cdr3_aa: CASSLAGDFNEQFF; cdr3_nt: TGTGCCAGCAGTCTAGCGGGGGATTTCAATGAGCAGTTCTTC
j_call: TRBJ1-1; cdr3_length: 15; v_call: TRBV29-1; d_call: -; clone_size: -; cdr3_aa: CSVEDSGGMNTEAFF; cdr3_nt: TGCAGCGTTGAAGATTCGGGAGGGATGAACACTGAAGCTTTCTTT
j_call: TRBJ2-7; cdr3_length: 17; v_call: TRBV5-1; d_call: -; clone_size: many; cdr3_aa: CASSFGRGLASSYEQYF; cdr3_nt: TGCGCCAGCAGCTTCGGCAGGGGTTTAGCAAGCTCCTACGAGCAGTACTTC
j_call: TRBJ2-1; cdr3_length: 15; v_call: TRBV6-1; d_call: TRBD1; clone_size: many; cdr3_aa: CASSDRQGFNNEQFF; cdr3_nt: TGTGCCAGCAGTGATCGACAGGGTTTTAACAATGAGCAGTTCTTC
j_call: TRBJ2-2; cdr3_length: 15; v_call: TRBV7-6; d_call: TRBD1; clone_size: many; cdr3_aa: CASSLGQGGTGELFF; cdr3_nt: TGTGCCAGCAGCTTGGGACAGGGAGGCACCGGGGAGCTGTTTTTT
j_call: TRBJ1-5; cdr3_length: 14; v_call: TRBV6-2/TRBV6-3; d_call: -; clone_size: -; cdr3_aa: CASSWTVGNQPQHF; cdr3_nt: TGTGCCAGCAGTTGGACAGTAGGCAATCAGCCCCAGCATTTT
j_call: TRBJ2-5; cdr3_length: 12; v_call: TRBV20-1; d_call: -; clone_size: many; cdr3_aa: CSARSTPETQYF; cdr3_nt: TGCAGTGCTAGATCAACGCCGGAGACCCAGTACTTC